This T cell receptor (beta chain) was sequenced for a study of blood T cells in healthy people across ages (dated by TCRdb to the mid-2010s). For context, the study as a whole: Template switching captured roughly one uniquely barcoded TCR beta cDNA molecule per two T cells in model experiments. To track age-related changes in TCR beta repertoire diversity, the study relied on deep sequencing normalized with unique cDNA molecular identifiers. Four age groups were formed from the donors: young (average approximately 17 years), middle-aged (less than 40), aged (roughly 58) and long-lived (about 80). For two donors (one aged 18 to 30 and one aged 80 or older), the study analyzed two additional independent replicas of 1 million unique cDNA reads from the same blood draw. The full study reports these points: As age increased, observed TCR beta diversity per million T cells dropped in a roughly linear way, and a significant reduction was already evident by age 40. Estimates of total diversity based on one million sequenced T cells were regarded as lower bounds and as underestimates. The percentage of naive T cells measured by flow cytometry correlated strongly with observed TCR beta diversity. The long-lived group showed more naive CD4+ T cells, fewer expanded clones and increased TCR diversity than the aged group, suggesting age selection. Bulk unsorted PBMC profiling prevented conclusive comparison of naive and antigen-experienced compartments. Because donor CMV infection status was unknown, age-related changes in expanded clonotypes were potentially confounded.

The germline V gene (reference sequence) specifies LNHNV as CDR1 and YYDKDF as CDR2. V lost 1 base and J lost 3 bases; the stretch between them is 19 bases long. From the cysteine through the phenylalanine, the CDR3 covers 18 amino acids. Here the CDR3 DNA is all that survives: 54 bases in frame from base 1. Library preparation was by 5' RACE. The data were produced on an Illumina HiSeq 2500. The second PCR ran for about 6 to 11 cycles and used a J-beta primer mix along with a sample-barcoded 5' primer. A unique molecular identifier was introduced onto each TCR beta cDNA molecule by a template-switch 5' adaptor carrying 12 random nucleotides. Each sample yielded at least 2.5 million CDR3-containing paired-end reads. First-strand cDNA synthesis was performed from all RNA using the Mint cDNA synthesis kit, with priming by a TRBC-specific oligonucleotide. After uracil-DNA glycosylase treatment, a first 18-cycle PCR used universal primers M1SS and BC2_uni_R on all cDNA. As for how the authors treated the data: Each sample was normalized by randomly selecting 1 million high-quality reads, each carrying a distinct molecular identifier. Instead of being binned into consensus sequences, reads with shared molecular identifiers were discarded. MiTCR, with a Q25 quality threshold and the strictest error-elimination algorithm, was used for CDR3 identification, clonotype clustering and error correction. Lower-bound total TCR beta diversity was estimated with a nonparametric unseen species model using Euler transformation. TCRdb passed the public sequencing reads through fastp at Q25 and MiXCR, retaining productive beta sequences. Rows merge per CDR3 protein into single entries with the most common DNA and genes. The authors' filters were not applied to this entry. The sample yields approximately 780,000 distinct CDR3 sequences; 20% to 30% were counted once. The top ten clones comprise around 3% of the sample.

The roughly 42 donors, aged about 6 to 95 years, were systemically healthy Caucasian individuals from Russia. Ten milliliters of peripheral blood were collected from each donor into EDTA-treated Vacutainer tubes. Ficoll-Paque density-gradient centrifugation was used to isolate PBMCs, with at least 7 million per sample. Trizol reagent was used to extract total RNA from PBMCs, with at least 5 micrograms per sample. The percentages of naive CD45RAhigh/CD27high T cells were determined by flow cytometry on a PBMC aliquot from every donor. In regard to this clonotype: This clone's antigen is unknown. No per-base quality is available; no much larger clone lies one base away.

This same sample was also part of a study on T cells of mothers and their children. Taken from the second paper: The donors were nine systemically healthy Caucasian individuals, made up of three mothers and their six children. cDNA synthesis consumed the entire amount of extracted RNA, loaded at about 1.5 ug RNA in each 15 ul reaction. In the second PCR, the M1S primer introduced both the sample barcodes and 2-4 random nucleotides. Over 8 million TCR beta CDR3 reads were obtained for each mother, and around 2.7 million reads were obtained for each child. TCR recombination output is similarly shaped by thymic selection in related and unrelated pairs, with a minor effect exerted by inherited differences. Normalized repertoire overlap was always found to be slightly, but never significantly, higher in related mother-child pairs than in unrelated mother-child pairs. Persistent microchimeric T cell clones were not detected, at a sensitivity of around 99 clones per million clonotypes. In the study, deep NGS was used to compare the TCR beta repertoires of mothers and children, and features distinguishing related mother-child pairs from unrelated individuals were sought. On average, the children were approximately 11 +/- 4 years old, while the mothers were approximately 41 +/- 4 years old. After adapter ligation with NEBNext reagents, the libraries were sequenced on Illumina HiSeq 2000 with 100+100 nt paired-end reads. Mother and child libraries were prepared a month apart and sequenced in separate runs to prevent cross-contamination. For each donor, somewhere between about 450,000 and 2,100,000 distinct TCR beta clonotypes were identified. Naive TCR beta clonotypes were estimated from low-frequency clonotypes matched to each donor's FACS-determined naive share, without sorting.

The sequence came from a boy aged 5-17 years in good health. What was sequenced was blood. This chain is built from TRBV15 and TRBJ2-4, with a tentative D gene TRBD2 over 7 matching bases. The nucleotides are TGTGCCACCAGCAGAGCCCCCGCGGGGGCTCGGGGCAAAAACATTCAGTACTTC. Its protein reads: CATSRAPAGARGKNIQYF.